This is a list of T cell receptor beta chains from one sample in a study of cytomegalovirus exposure and HLA in healthy donors. Sequenced by immunoSEQ multiplex PCR; TCRdb stores in-frame clones only, minus some. The table shows some 150,000 clones, with approximately 78% occurring only once. The sequencing input was PBMCs. These receptors were obtained from a man aged 18-30 years in good health and CMV-seropositive. The CDR3 runs from the conserved cysteine through the conserved F or W. The order of the fields is J gene, clone size, V gene, D gene, CDR3 DNA, CDR3 protein. D genes are given only for firm matches. Clone size is not always given. Where it is, it says once, few, many or a class for expanded clones.

J: TRBJ1-1; size: once; V: TRBV4-2; D: TRBD1; DNA: TGTGCCAGCAGCCGACAGGGGATAAGCACTGAAGCTTTCTTT; CDR3: CASSRQGISTEAFF
J: TRBJ2-7; size: NA; V: TRBV6-1; D: NA; DNA: TGTGCCAGCAGAGGTGCGGGGACGGGCTCCTACGAGCAGTACTTC; CDR3: CASRGAGTGSYEQYF
J: TRBJ2-1; size: NA; V: TRBV19; D: TRBD2; DNA: TGTGCCAGTAGAGCCCGTAGCGGGTCCTACAATGAGCAGTTCTTC; CDR3: CASRARSGSYNEQFF
J: TRBJ1-1; size: NA; V: TRBV19; D: NA; DNA: TGTGCCAGTAGTATAGCCGGGGACACTGAAGCTTTCTTT; CDR3: CASSIAGDTEAFF
J: TRBJ2-7; size: NA; V: TRBV7-9; D: TRBD1; DNA: TGTGCCAGCAGCGTACCCCCGGGACAGGGGAACGAGCAGTACTTC; CDR3: CASSVPPGQGNEQYF
J: TRBJ2-1; size: NA; V: TRBV5-1; D: TRBD2; DNA: TGCGCCAGCAGCTTGGAACTAGCGGGAGGCAATGAGCAGTTCTTC; CDR3: CASSLELAGGNEQFF
J: TRBJ2-4; size: NA; V: TRBV25-1; D: TRBD2; DNA: TGTGCCAGCACCGAAGGGAGAGGACTAGCCGGTCTTCAGTACTTC; CDR3: CASTEGRGLAGLQYF
J: TRBJ2-1; size: NA; V: TRBV19; D: TRBD1; DNA: TGTGCCAGTAGTATAGGGACAGGGGGCTCCTACAATGAGCAGTTCTTC; CDR3: CASSIGTGGSYNEQFF
J: TRBJ1-5; size: NA; V: TRBV30; D: NA; DNA: TGTGCCTGGAGTGCAGGGCAGCATCAGCCCCAGCATTTT; CDR3: CAWSAGQHQPQHF
J: TRBJ2-7; size: NA; V: TRBV5-1; D: NA; DNA: TGCGCCAGCAGCTTGAGTGACTATGAATCCGAGCAGTACTTC; CDR3: CASSLSDYESEQYF
J: TRBJ1-1; size: NA; V: TRBV28; D: NA; DNA: TGTGCCAGCAGTTTGGACACCCGTAAAGCTTTCTTT; CDR3: CASSLDTRKAFF
J: TRBJ1-1; size: NA; V: TRBV2; D: NA; DNA: TGTGCCAGCAGGTCCGGGGGCACTGAAGCTTTCTTT; CDR3: CASRSGGTEAFF
J: TRBJ1-2; size: NA; V: TRBV2; D: NA; DNA: TGTGCCAGCAGTGAGGAGGGACCCCGGGGGAGAGGCTACACCTTC; CDR3: CASSEEGPRGRGYTF
J: TRBJ1-2; size: NA; V: TRBV5-5; D: NA; DNA: TGTGCCAGCAGCTTGCCGTTTGATGCAGGGAAGAATGGCTACACCTTC; CDR3: CASSLPFDAGKNGYTF
J: TRBJ2-7; size: NA; V: TRBV7-9; D: NA; DNA: TGTGCCAGCAGCCCACCTTATGGGGGCCGGACCTACGAGCAGTACTTC; CDR3: CASSPPYGGRTYEQYF
J: TRBJ2-2; size: NA; V: TRBV5-1; D: NA; DNA: TGCGCCAGCAGCTTACTCCCTAGGGGCACCGGGGAGCTGTTTTTT; CDR3: CASSLLPRGTGELFF
J: TRBJ2-5; size: NA; V: TRBV21-1; D: NA; DNA: TGTGCCACCCCTAGGACAGGGTGGTATCAAGAGACCCAGTACTTC; CDR3: CATPRTGWYQETQYF
J: TRBJ1-2; size: NA; V: TRBV28; D: TRBD1; DNA: TGTGCCAGCAGTGTAACAGGGGGCGCAGGAGGCTACACCTTC; CDR3: CASSVTGGAGGYTF
J: TRBJ2-3; size: NA; V: TRBV7-8; D: NA; DNA: TGTGCCAGCAGCCTCACCGGCGGGACTAGCACAGATACGCAGTATTTT; CDR3: CASSLTGGTSTDTQYF
J: TRBJ2-4; size: NA; V: TRBV2; D: TRBD1; DNA: TGTGCCAGCAGTGGACAGGGGCAGTGGAACATTCAGTACTTC; CDR3: CASSGQGQWNIQYF
J: TRBJ2-7; size: NA; V: TRBV28; D: TRBD1; DNA: TGTGCCAGCAGTTTATATCTAAGGGGGCGCGAGCAGTACTTC; CDR3: CASSLYLRGREQYF
J: TRBJ2-1; size: NA; V: TRBV4-1; D: TRBD1; DNA: TGCGCCAGCAGCCAAGATAGGCGACAGGGGCTGAAGGATGAGCAGTTCTTC; CDR3: CASSQDRRQGLKDEQFF
J: TRBJ2-7; size: NA; V: TRBV19; D: TRBD1; DNA: TGTGCCAGTAGTATGGGGACAGGGGGGACCTACGAGCAGTACTTC; CDR3: CASSMGTGGTYEQYF
J: TRBJ1-5; size: few; V: TRBV6-6; D: NA; DNA: TGTGCCAGCAGTTACTCAGGGGTTGGCAATCAGCCCCAGCATTTT; CDR3: CASSYSGVGNQPQHF
J: TRBJ2-1; size: NA; V: TRBV5-1; D: TRBD2; DNA: TGCGCCAGCAGCTTGGTGACTAGCGGCCCCAACAATGAGCAGTTCTTC; CDR3: CASSLVTSGPNNEQFF
J: TRBJ1-5; size: NA; V: TRBV5-5; D: TRBD1; DNA: TGTGCCAGCAGCTTGGGTGACAGGGGGAACGCTCAGCCCCAGCATTTT; CDR3: CASSLGDRGNAQPQHF
J: TRBJ2-7; size: NA; V: TRBV6-6; D: TRBD2; DNA: TGTGCCAGCAGTTACTCGGGAGGGGACTACGAGCAGTACTTC; CDR3: CASSYSGGDYEQYF
J: TRBJ1-1; size: NA; V: TRBV7-6; D: NA; DNA: TGTGCCAGCAGCCAGGGCCCCTTGGCTGAAGCTTTCTTT; CDR3: CASSQGPLAEAFF
J: TRBJ2-6; size: NA; V: TRBV27; D: TRBD1; DNA: TGTGCCAGCAGTTTTCGACAGGGAACCCTCTCTAGCTCTGGGGCCAACGTCCTGACTTTC; CDR3: CASSFRQGTLSSSGANVLTF
J: TRBJ2-7; size: NA; V: TRBV7-9; D: NA; DNA: TGTGCCAGCAGCTTGGGAGAGAAATACGAGCAGTACTTC; CDR3: CASSLGEKYEQYF
J: TRBJ2-5; size: NA; V: TRBV27; D: TRBD1; DNA: TGTGCCAGCAGTCCGCGACAGGGGCAAGAGACCCAGTACTTC; CDR3: CASSPRQGQETQYF
J: TRBJ1-2; size: NA; V: TRBV20-1; D: NA; DNA: TGCAGTGCTAGCAGGGGCTATGGCTACACCTTC; CDR3: CSASRGYGYTF
J: TRBJ1-1; size: NA; V: TRBV9; D: NA; DNA: TGTGCCAGCAGCGCAAGACAGTACACTGAAGCTTTCTTT; CDR3: CASSARQYTEAFF
J: TRBJ2-1; size: NA; V: TRBV19; D: TRBD2; DNA: TGTGCCAGTAGCATGACTAGCGGGTACAATGAGCAGTTCTTC; CDR3: CASSMTSGYNEQFF
J: TRBJ1-1; size: NA; V: TRBV28; D: NA; DNA: TGTGCCAGCAGTTTATCCCCTACTGAAGCTTTCTTT; CDR3: CASSLSPTEAFF
J: TRBJ2-7; size: NA; V: TRBV7-6; D: TRBD2; DNA: TGTGCCAGCAGCTCCTTGGCGGGAGCGACCGAGCAGTACTTC; CDR3: CASSSLAGATEQYF
J: TRBJ1-5; size: NA; V: TRBV28; D: NA; DNA: TGTGCCAGCAGTGCGGACAGATCTTATAGCAATCAGCCCCAGCATTTT; CDR3: CASSADRSYSNQPQHF
J: TRBJ1-2; size: NA; V: TRBV2; D: TRBD1; DNA: TGTGCCAGCAGTCGGGACAGGGACTATGGCTACACCTTC; CDR3: CASSRDRDYGYTF
J: TRBJ1-1; size: NA; V: TRBV6-5; D: NA; DNA: TGTGCCAGCAGTTACTCCTGGCAGGGAAACACTGAAGCTTTCTTT; CDR3: CASSYSWQGNTEAFF
J: TRBJ2-5; size: once; V: TRBV5-1; D: TRBD2; DNA: TGCGCCAGCAGCTCTTCTAGCGGGGAAGAGACCCAGTACTTC; CDR3: CASSSSSGEETQYF
J: TRBJ2-3; size: NA; V: TRBV4-1; D: NA; DNA: TGCGCCAGCAGCCAGTCGAGTTGGGATACGCAGTATTTT; CDR3: CASSQSSWDTQYF
J: TRBJ2-1; size: NA; V: TRBV7-9; D: NA; DNA: TGTGCCAGCAGCCTGAGGAATGAGCAGTTCTTC; CDR3: CASSLRNEQFF
J: TRBJ2-7; size: NA; V: TRBV18; D: NA; DNA: TGTGCCAGCTCACCAAAGGGGTCCTTTTCCTACGAGCAGTACTTC; CDR3: CASSPKGSFSYEQYF
J: TRBJ1-1; size: NA; V: TRBV11-2; D: TRBD1; DNA: TGTGCCAGCAGCCTACGACAGGGGAGGACTGAAGCTTTCTTT; CDR3: CASSLRQGRTEAFF
J: TRBJ2-3; size: NA; V: TRBV11-2; D: TRBD2; DNA: TGTGCCAGCAGACGGGGGGGGGCGGCTTGGTCTAGCACAGATACGCAGTATTTT; CDR3: CASRRGGAAWSSTDTQYF
J: TRBJ2-7; size: NA; V: TRBV5-1; D: NA; DNA: TGCGCCAGCAGCTTGGCCGGGACTTACTACGAGCAGTACTTC; CDR3: CASSLAGTYYEQYF
J: TRBJ2-1; size: once; V: TRBV10-3; D: NA; DNA: TGTGCCATCAGTGGGAGAACAGGGCATTCCTACAATGAGCAGTTCTTC; CDR3: CAISGRTGHSYNEQFF
J: TRBJ2-5; size: NA; V: TRBV7-7; D: NA; DNA: TGTGCTAGCAGCTTAGGATACAGCAACCAAGAGACCCAGTACTTC; CDR3: CASSLGYSNQETQYF
J: TRBJ1-6; size: NA; V: TRBV30; D: NA; DNA: TGTGCCTGCCTACAAGGGAAGGGGCCCCTCCACTTT; CDR3: CACLQGKGPLHF
J: TRBJ1-2; size: NA; V: TRBV10-2; D: TRBD1; DNA: TGCGCCACCCACGAAGGGATGGGACAGGGATATGGCTACACCTTC; CDR3: CATHEGMGQGYGYTF
J: TRBJ2-7; size: few; V: TRBV5-1; D: NA; DNA: TGCGCCAGCAGCTTCGGGACAACCTCCTACGAGCAGTACTTC; CDR3: CASSFGTTSYEQYF
J: TRBJ2-7; size: few; V: TRBV2; D: TRBD2; DNA: TGTGCCAGCAGTGATCCCGGGACTAGCGGGAGGCCCCGATCCTTC; CDR3: CASSDPGTSGRPRSF
J: TRBJ2-2; size: NA; V: TRBV4-1; D: NA; DNA: TGCGCCAGCAGCCAGACAGGGAACACCGGGGAGCTGTTTTTT; CDR3: CASSQTGNTGELFF
J: TRBJ2-5; size: NA; V: TRBV5-1; D: TRBD2; DNA: TGCGCCAGCAGCTTGGAATCAGGGACTAGCGCAGAAGAGACCCAGTACTTC; CDR3: CASSLESGTSAEETQYF
J: TRBJ1-1; size: NA; V: TRBV6-5; D: TRBD1; DNA: TGTGCCAGCAGCCGGGACAGTGCTAACACTGAAGCTTTCTTT; CDR3: CASSRDSANTEAFF